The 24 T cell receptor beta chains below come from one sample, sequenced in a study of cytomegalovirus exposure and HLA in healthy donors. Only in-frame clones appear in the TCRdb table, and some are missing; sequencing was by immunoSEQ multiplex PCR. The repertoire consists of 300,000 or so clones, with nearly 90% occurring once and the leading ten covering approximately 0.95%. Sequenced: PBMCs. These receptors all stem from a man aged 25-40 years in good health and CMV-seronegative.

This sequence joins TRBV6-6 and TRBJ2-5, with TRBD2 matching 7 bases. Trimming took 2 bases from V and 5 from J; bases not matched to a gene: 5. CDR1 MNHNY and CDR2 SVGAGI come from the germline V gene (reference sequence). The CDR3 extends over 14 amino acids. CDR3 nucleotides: TGTGCCAGCAGTTACCGGGGAGGGTGGGAGACCCAGTACTTC. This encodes CASSYRGGWETQYF.

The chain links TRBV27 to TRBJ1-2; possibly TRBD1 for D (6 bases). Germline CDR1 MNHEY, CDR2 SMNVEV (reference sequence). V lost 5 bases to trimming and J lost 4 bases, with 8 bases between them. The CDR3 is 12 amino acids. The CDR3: CASSPTGYGYTF. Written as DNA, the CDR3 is TGTGCCAGCAGTCCGACAGGCTATGGCTACACCTTC.

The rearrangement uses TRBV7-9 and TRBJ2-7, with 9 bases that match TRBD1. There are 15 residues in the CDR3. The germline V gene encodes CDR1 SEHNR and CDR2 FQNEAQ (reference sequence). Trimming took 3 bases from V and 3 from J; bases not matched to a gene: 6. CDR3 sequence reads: CASSFGQGPDYEQYF. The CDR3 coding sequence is TGTGCCAGCAGCTTCGGACAGGGGCCTGACTACGAGCAGTACTTC.

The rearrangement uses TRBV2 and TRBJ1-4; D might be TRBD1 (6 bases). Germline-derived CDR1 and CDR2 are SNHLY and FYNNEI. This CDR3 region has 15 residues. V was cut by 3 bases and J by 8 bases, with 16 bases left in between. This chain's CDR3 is CASSDTAGTGEKLFF. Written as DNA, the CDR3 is TGTGCCAGCAGTGACACCGCGGGTACAGGGGAAAAACTGTTTTTT.

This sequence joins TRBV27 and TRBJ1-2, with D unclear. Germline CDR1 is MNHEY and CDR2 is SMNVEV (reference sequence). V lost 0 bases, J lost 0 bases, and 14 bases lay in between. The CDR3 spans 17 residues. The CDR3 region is CASSLSRGAAANYGYTF. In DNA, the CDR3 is TGTGCCAGCAGTTTATCTCGGGGAGCTGCAGCTAACTATGGCTACACCTTC.

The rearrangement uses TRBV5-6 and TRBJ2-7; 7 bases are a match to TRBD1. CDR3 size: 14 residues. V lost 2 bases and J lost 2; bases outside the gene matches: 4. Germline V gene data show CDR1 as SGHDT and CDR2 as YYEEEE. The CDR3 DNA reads TGTGCCAGCAGCTTAAGGGGGCGAACCTACGAGCAGTACTTC. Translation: CASSLRGRTYEQYF.

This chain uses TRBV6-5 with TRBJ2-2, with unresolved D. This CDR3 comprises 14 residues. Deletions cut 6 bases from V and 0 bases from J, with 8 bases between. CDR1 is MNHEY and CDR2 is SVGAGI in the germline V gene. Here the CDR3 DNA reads TGTGCCAGCAGACCAGTCCCGAACACCGGGGAGCTGTTTTTT. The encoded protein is CASRPVPNTGELFF.

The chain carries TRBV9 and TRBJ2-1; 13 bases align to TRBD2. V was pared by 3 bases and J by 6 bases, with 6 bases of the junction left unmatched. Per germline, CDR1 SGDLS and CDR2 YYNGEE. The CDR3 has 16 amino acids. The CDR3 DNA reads TGTGCCAGCAGCGGATTACTAGCGGGGGGGCTCAATGAGCAGTTCTTC. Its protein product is CASSGLLAGGLNEQFF.

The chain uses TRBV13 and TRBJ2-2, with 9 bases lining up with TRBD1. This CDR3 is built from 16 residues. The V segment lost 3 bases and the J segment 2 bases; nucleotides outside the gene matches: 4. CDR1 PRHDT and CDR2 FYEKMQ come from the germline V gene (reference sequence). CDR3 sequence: CASSFRTGVNTGELFF. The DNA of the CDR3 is TGTGCCAGCAGCTTCAGGACAGGGGTTAACACCGGGGAGCTGTTTTTT. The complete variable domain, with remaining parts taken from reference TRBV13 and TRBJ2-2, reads AAGVIQSPRHLIKEKRETATLKCYPIPRHDTVYWYQQGPGQDPQFLISFYEKMQSDKGSIPDRFSAQQFSDYHSELNMSSLELGDSALYFCASSFRTGVNTGELFFGEGSRLTVL.

Written as DNA, the CDR3 is TGTGCCAGCAGCTTCGGGCTAGCGGGGAGGGATACGCAGTATTTT. Protein sequence: CASSFGLAGRDTQYF. The V call is TRBV7-9, the J call TRBJ2-3, with TRBD2 matching 9 bases. V lost 3 bases to trimming and J lost 6 bases; unmatched junction nucleotides: 7. The CDR3 totals 15 residues. Per germline, CDR1 SEHNR and CDR2 FQNEAQ (reference sequence).

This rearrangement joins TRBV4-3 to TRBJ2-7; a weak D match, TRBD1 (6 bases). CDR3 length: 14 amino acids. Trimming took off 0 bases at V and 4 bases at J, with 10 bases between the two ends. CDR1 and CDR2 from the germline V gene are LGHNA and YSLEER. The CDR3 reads CASSQELGGYEQYF. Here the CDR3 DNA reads TGCGCCAGCAGCCAAGAATTAGGGGGATACGAGCAGTACTTC.

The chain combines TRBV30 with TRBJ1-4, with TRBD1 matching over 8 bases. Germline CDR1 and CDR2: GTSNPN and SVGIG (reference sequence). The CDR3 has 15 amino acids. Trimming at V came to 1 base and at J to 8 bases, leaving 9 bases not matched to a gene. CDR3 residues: CAWSDSYRGGEKLFF. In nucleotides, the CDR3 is TGTGCCTGGAGTGATTCATACAGGGGGGGGGAAAAACTGTTTTTT.

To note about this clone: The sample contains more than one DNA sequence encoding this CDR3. The CDR3 sequence: CASSRTGNEQYF. In nucleotides, the CDR3 is TGTGCCAGCAGTAGGACAGGGAACGAGCAGTACTTC. The chain recombines TRBV6-5 with TRBJ2-7, with 8 bases identical to TRBD1. The CDR3 spans 12 residues. Germline V gene lookup returns CDR1 MNHEY and CDR2 SVGAGI. V shed 5 bases and J 5 bases; nucleotides not matched to a gene: 2.

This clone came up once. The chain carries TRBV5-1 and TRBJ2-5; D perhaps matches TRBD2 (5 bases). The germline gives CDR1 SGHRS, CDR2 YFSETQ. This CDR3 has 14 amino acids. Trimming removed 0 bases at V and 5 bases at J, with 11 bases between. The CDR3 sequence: CASSLAAGMETQYF. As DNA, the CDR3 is TGCGCCAGCAGCTTGGCGGCCGGGATGGAGACCCAGTACTTC.

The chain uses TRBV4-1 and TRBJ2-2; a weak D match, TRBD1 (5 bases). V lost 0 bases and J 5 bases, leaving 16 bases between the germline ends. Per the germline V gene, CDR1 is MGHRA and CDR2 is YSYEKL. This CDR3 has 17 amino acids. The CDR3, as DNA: TGCGCCAGCAGCCAAGATCGAGTTGGGCAGGGTACCGGGGAGCTGTTTTTT. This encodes CASSQDRVGQGTGELFF.

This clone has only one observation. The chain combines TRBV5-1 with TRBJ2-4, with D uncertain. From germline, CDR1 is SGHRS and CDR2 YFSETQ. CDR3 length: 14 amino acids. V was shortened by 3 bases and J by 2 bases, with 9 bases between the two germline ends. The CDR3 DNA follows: TGCGCCAGCAGCTCCTCGTTGTCCAAAAACATTCAGTACTTC. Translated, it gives CASSSSLSKNIQYF.

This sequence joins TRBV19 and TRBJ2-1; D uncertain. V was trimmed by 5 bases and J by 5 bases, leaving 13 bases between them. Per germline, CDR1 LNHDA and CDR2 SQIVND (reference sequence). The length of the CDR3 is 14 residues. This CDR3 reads CASSYGAEHNEQFF. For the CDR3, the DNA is TGTGCCAGTAGTTATGGAGCTGAACACAATGAGCAGTTCTTC.

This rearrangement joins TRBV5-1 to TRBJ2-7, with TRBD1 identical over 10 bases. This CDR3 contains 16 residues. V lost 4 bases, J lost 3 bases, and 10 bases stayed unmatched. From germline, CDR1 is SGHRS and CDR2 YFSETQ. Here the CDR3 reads CASSTAPGTGVYEQYF. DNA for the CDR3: TGCGCCAGCAGCACCGCCCCCGGGACAGGGGTCTACGAGCAGTACTTC.

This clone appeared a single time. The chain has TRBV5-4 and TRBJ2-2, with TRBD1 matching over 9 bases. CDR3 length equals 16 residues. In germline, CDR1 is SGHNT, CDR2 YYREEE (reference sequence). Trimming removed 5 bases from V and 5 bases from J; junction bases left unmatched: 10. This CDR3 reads CASRVQGAGGTGELFF. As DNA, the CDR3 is TGTGCCAGCAGGGTACAGGGGGCTGGAGGTACCGGGGAGCTGTTTTTT.

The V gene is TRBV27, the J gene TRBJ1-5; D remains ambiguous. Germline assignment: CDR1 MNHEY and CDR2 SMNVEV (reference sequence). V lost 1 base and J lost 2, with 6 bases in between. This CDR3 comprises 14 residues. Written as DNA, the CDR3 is TGTGCCAGCAGTTTATTGGCGGGCAATCAGCCCCAGCATTTT. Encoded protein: CASSLLAGNQPQHF.

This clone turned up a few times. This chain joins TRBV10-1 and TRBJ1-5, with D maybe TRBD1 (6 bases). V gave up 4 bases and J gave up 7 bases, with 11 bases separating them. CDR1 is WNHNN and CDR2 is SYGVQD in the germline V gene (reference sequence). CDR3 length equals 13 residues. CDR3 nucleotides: TGCGCCAGCAGTGCCACAGGGCAACAGCCCCAGCATTTT. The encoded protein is CASSATGQQPQHF.

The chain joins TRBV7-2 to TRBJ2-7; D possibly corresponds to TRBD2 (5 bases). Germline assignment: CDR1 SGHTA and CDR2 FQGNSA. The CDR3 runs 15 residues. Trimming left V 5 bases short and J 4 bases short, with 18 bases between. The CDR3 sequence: CASSPGGAETYEQYF. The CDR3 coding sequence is TGTGCCAGCAGCCCTGGCGGAGCGGAGACTTACGAGCAGTACTTC. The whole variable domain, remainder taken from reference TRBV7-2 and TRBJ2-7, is GAGVSQSPSNKVTEKGKDVELRCDPISGHTALYWYRQSLGQGLEFLIYFQGNSAPDKSGLPSDRFSAERTGGSVSTLTIQRTQQEDSAVYLCASSPGGAETYEQYFGPGTRLTVT.

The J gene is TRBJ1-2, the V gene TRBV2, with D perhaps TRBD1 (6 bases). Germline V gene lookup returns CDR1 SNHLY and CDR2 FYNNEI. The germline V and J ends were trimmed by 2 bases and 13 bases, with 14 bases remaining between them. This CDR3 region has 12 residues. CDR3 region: CASSEFGGAPTF. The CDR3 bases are TGTGCCAGCAGTGAATTCGGGGGGGCGCCCACCTTC.

As DNA, the CDR3 is TGTGCCAGCAGCTTGGTTGCCAGGGCTGATAGACCCCTCCACTTT. Its protein is CASSLVARADRPLHF. The chain has TRBV5-6 and TRBJ1-6; the D gene is possibly TRBD1 (5 bases). CDR1 and CDR2 from the germline V gene are SGHDT and YYEEEE. Trimming cost V 0 bases and J 12 bases, with 16 bases left between them. The CDR3 is 15 amino acids. The full variable domain, its missing parts supplied by reference TRBV5-6 and TRBJ1-6, is DAGVTQSPTHLIKTRGQQVTLRCSPKSGHDTVSWYQQALGQGPQFIFQYYEEEERQRGNFPDRFSGHQFPNYSSELNVNALLLGDSALYLCASSLVARADRPLHFGNGTRLTVT.